The 3 T cell receptor beta chains reported below all come from one sample, sequenced in a study of T cells in Graves' hyperthyroidism and ophthalmopathy. From RNA transcripts, TCR beta CDR3 regions were amplified. Carried out on the TCR CDR3, a first-round RT-PCR used the HTBI primer set. TCRdb itself ran the multiplex PCR reads through MiXCR, one entry per CDR3 protein. The sample carries under 400,000 distinct CDR3 sequences, approximately 13% recorded once. Sequencing used blood. The receptors shown here come from a woman aged 55-75 years with Graves' hyperthyroidism.

This clonotype was counted at least ten times. The V call is TRBV5-1, the J call TRBJ2-2; 9 positions agree with TRBD2. Looked up from germline, CDR1 is SGHRS and CDR2 is YFSETQ. CDR3 length: 17 residues. Trimming removed 3 bases from V and 0 bases from J; junction bases left unmatched: 6. The CDR3 DNA follows: TGCGCCAGCAGCTCTGGCCTAGCGGGACCGAACACCGGGGAGCTGTTTTTT. Amino acid sequence: CASSSGLAGPNTGELFF. The whole variable domain, remainder taken from reference TRBV5-1 and TRBJ2-2, is KAGVTQTPRYLIKTRGQQVTLSCSPISGHRSVSWYQQTPGQGLQFLFEYFSETQRNKGNFPGRFSGRQFSNSRSEMNVSTLELGDSALYLCASSSGLAGPNTGELFFGEGSRLTVL.

This clonotype was recorded at least ten times. The J gene is TRBJ2-2, the V gene TRBV12-3 or TRBV12-4, with 7 nucleotides matching TRBD1. Trimming at V came to 6 bases and at J to 5 bases, leaving 9 bases not matched to a gene. CDR3 size: 15 residues. As DNA, the CDR3 is TGTGCCAGCAGGGCACCGGGACAGCGAACCGGGGAGCTGTTTTTT. This sequence encodes CASRAPGQRTGELFF.

This clonotype was seen at least ten times. This chain joins TRBV7-2 and TRBJ2-1; 9 positions match TRBD2. Germline-derived CDR1 and CDR2 are SGHTA and FQGNSA. V lost 5 bases, J lost 9 bases, and 14 bases stayed unmatched. This CDR3 is built from 16 residues. This CDR3 reads CASSPPDSGSRAEQFF. CDR3 bases: TGTGCCAGCAGCCCCCCGGATAGCGGGAGTAGGGCTGAGCAGTTCTTC.